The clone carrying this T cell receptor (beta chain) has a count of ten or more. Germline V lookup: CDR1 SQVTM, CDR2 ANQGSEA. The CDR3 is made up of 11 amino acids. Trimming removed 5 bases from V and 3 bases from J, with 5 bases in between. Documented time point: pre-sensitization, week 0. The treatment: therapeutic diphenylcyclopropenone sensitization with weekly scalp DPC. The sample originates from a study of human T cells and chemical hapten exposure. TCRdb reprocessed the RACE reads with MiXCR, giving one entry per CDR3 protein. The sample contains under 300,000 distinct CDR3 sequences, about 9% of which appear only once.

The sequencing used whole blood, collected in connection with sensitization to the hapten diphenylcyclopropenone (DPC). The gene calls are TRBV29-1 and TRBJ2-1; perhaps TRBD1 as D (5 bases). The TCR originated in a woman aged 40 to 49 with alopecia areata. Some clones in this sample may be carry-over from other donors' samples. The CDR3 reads CSVQGYNEQFF. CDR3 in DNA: TGCAGCGTTCAGGGCTACAATGAGCAGTTCTTC.